A single sample is the source of the 11 T cell receptor beta chains below, sequenced in a study of cytomegalovirus exposure and HLA in healthy donors. The PCR ran on 60 Vbeta and 13 Jbeta primers. The repertoire was sequenced with immunoSEQ multiplex PCR; TCRdb's copy has only in-frame clones and lacks some. This table has under 110,000 clones, over 70% appearing once. The sequencing input was PBMCs. The receptor source for this set is a female donor in good health and CMV-seronegative.

The chain is built from TRBV18 and TRBJ2-5, with 11 bases lining up with TRBD2. V dropped 0 bases and J dropped 5; count of bases not matched to a gene: 8. CDR1 and CDR2 (germline): KGHSH, LQKENI. This CDR3 is built from 17 residues. The CDR3 sequence: CASSPPLKLAGVETQYF. CDR3 in DNA: TGTGCCAGCTCACCACCGTTGAAACTAGCGGGAGTTGAGACCCAGTACTTC.

The V call is TRBV7-9, the J call TRBJ2-7; TRBD2 agrees at 7 bases. The junction had 8 bases not matched to a gene; V was cut back by 5 bases and J by 1 base. CDR1 SEHNR and CDR2 FQNEAQ come from the germline V gene (reference sequence). The CDR3 length is 15 residues. The CDR3 region is CASSGETSSSYEQYF. CDR3 DNA: TGTGCCAGCAGCGGCGAGACTAGCTCTTCCTACGAGCAGTACTTC. Using reference TRBV7-9 and TRBJ2-7 for the parts outside the CDR3, the full variable domain is DTGVSQNPRHKITKRGQNVTFRCDPISEHNRLYWYRQTLGQGPEFLTYFQNEAQLEKSRLLSDRFSAERPKGSFSTLEIQRTEQGDSAMYLCASSGETSSSYEQYFGPGTRLTVT.

This clone has a handful of counts. V and J are TRBV11-2 and TRBJ2-4; tentative D call: TRBD2 (6 bases). Germline CDR1 and CDR2: SGHAT and FQNNGV. V lost 6 bases and J 9 bases, leaving 9 bases between the germline ends. This CDR3 has 11 amino acids. This CDR3 is CASSVGGIQYF. As DNA, the CDR3 is TGTGCCAGCAGTGTGGGGGGCATTCAGTACTTC.

This chain joins TRBV5-1 and TRBJ1-5; tentatively, D is TRBD1 (5 bases). Trimming took off 0 bases at V and 0 bases at J, with 10 bases between the two ends. The germline gives CDR1 SGHRS, CDR2 YFSETQ. The CDR3 runs 16 residues. For the CDR3, the DNA is TGCGCCAGCAGCTTGGATGGGGGGGATAGCAATCAGCCCCAGCATTTT. It encodes CASSLDGGDSNQPQHF.

The chain recombines TRBV5-1 with TRBJ1-4; 9 bases are a match to TRBD1. Germline trimming cut 0 bases from V and 7 bases from J; bases unmatched to any gene: 13. In germline, CDR1 is SGHRS, CDR2 YFSETQ. CDR3 length equals 18 residues. CDR3 sequence: CASSLGPGQGVDSEKLFF. The CDR3 bases are TGCGCCAGCAGCTTGGGGCCGGGACAGGGAGTAGATTCTGAAAAACTGTTTTTT.

This clone was observed a handful of times. The chain recombines TRBV28 with TRBJ2-7; 9 nucleotides align to TRBD2. J gave up 5 bases and V 3 bases, and 5 bases lay outside the gene matches. Germline values: CDR1 MDHEN, CDR2 SYDVKM. The CDR3 has 14 residues. The CDR3 reads CASSLGGRVHEQYF. CDR3 nucleotides: TGTGCCAGCAGTTTGGGCGGGAGGGTCCACGAGCAGTACTTC.

The chain couples TRBV5-3 to TRBJ2-6; 15 nucleotides agree with TRBD2. TRBV5-3 is labeled an ORF, and its function is uncertain. V shed 4 bases and J 3 bases; nucleotides not matched to a gene: 8. The CDR3 extends over 19 amino acids. In DNA form, the CDR3 reads TGTGCCAGAAGCCGGGACCCGGGACTAGCGGGAGGTGGGGCCAACGTCCTGACTTTC. This sequence encodes CARSRDPGLAGGGANVLTF.

This clone showed up just a few times. The chain combines TRBV7-3 with TRBJ2-1, with D possibly matching TRBD2 (5 bases). Germline V gene lookup returns CDR1 SGHTA and CDR2 FQGTGA. The V end was cut by 5 bases, the J end by 7 bases, with 9 bases between. There are 12 residues in the CDR3. CDR3 in DNA: TGTGCCAGCAGCCAAACTAGAAATGAGCAGTTCTTC. Its protein product is CASSQTRNEQFF.

V usage is TRBV10-1 and J usage is TRBJ2-3; maybe TRBD1 (5 bases). There are 13 residues in the CDR3. V was pared by 8 bases and J by 10 bases, with 19 bases between. Germline V gives CDR1 WNHNN, CDR2 SYGVQD (reference sequence). This CDR3 reads CASSEVPTRAQYF. The DNA for the CDR3 is TGCGCCAGCTCCGAGGTACCCACCAGGGCGCAGTATTTT.

The chain couples TRBV5-4 to TRBJ1-2, with 7 bases lining up with TRBD1. CDR3 size: 13 residues. The germline CDR1 and CDR2 sequences are SGHNT and YYREEE (reference sequence). The trim removed 2 bases at V and 5 bases at J, leaving 3 bases unmatched. The DNA for the CDR3 is TGTGCCAGCAGCTTACAGGGGACTTATGGCTACACCTTC. The encoded protein is CASSLQGTYGYTF.

V usage is TRBV14 and J usage is TRBJ2-7; TRBD2 agrees at 15 bases. Germline lookup yields CDR1 SGHDN and CDR2 FVKESK. The CDR3 has 19 residues. Trimming took 3 bases from V and 1 from J; bases not matched to a gene: 10. The CDR3 nucleotides read TGTGCCAGCAGCCAGAGGGGGGGGACTAGCGGGAGGTCTTCCTACGAGCAGTACTTC. The encoded protein is CASSQRGGTSGRSSYEQYF. The whole variable domain, remainder taken from reference TRBV14 and TRBJ2-7, is EAGVTQFPSHSVIEKGQTVTLRCDPISGHDNLYWYRRVMGKEIKFLLHFVKESKQDESGMPNNRFLAERTGGTYSTLKVQPAELEDSGVYFCASSQRGGTSGRSSYEQYFGPGTRLTVT.